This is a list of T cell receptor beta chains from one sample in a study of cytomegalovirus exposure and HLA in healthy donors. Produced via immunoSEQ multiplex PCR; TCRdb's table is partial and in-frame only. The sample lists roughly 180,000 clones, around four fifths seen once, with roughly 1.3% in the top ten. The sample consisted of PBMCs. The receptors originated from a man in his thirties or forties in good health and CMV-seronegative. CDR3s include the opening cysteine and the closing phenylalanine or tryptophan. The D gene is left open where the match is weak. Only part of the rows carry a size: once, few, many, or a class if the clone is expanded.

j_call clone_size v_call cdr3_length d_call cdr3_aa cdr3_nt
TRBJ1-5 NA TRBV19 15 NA CASRIGASRNQPQHF TGTGCCAGTAGAATTGGGGCAAGTCGCAATCAGCCCCAGCATTTT
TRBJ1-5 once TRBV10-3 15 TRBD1 CAISEQGASNQPQHF TGTGCCATCAGTGAGCAGGGGGCGAGCAATCAGCCCCAGCATTTT
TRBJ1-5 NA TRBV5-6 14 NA CASSRVGGNQPQHF TGTGCCAGCAGCCGTGTCGGGGGCAATCAGCCCCAGCATTTT
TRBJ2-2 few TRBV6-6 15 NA CASSYAGVATGELFF TGTGCCAGCAGTTACGCAGGGGTCGCCACCGGGGAGCTGTTTTTT
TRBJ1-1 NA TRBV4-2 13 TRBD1 CASSQRGQGGAFF TGTGCCAGCAGCCAAAGGGGACAGGGGGGCGCTTTCTTT
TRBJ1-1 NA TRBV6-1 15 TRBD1 CASSEKGQQNTEAFF TGTGCCAGCAGTGAGAAGGGACAGCAGAACACTGAAGCTTTCTTT
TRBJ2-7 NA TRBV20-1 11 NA CSAGTSYEQYF TGCAGTGCTGGGACTTCCTACGAGCAGTACTTC
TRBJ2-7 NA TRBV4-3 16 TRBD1 CASSHSGTGDTYEQYF TGCGCCAGCAGCCACTCCGGGACAGGCGATACCTACGAGCAGTACTTC
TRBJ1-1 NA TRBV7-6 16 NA CASRSSQGFGNTEAFF TGTGCCAGCAGAAGTTCCCAGGGCTTTGGGAACACTGAAGCTTTCTTT
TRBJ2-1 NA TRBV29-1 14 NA CSVERQDKYNEQFF TGCAGCGTTGAGCGTCAGGATAAGTACAATGAGCAGTTCTTC
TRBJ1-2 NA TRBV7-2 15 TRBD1 CASSFSTGESYGYTF TGTGCCAGCAGCTTCTCGACAGGGGAGAGCTATGGCTACACCTTC
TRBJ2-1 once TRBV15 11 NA CATQRGNEQFF TGTGCCACCCAGCGAGGGAATGAGCAGTTCTTC
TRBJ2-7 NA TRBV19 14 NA CASSMARSSYEQYF TGTGCCAGTAGTATGGCCCGGAGCTCCTACGAGCAGTACTTC
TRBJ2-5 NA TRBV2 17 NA CASSDRRWRDAQETQYF TGTGCCAGCAGTGATAGAAGGTGGCGGGACGCCCAAGAGACCCAGTACTTC
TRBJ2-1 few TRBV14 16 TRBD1 CASSQARTGLFNEQFF TGTGCCAGCAGCCAAGCCCGGACAGGGTTGTTCAATGAGCAGTTCTTC
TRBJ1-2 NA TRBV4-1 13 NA CASSQVQGYGYTF TGCGCCAGCAGCCAGGTACAGGGCTATGGCTACACCTTC
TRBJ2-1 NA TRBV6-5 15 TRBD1 CASSPTGAFNNEQFF TGTGCCAGCAGTCCTACAGGGGCGTTTAACAATGAGCAGTTCTTC
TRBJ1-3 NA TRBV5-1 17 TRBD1 CASSLAGTGLSGNTIYF TGCGCCAGCAGCTTGGCCGGGACAGGTCTCTCTGGAAACACCATATATTTT
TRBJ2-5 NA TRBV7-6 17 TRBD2 CASSSAAGTSGMGTQYF TGTGCCAGCAGCTCCGCCGCAGGGACTAGCGGGATGGGGACCCAGTACTTC
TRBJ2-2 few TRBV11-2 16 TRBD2 CASSYVGLAYTGELFF TGTGCCAGCAGTTACGTTGGACTAGCCTACACCGGGGAGCTGTTTTTT
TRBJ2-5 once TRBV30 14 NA CAWSVRGGEETQYF TGTGCCTGGAGTGTACGTGGTGGAGAAGAGACCCAGTACTTC
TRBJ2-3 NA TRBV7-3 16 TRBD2 CASSPRVGRAADTQYF TGTGCCAGCAGCCCCCGGGTCGGGAGGGCCGCCGATACGCAGTATTTT
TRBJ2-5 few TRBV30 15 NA CAWSVSSIRQETQYF TGTGCCTGGAGTGTGTCGTCTATCAGGCAAGAGACCCAGTACTTC
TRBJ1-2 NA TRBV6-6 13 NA CASSYREGEGYTF TGTGCCAGCAGTTACAGGGAGGGAGAGGGCTACACCTTC
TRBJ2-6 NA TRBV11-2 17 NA CASSSTGLPSGANVLTF TGTGCCAGCAGCTCCACAGGATTACCCTCTGGGGCCAACGTCCTGACTTTC
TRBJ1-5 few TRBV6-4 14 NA CASSAGRGTQPQHF TGTGCCAGCAGTGCAGGCCGGGGTACCCAGCCCCAGCATTTT
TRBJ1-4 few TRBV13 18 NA CASSLVRSSVATNEKLFF TGTGCCAGCAGCTTAGTGCGATCCTCCGTCGCAACTAATGAAAAACTGTTTTTT
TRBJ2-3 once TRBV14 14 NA CASSLRDTTDTQYF TGTGCCAGCAGCCTCCGGGACACCACAGATACGCAGTATTTT
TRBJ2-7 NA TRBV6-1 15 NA CASRGRQSLLYEQYF TGTGCCAGCCGGGGGAGACAGTCCCTTCTCTACGAGCAGTACTTC
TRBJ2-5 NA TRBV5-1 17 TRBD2 CASSLAGVAGGQETQYF TGCGCCAGCAGCTTGGCCGGGGTAGCGGGGGGTCAAGAGACCCAGTACTTC
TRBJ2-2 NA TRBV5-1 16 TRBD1 CASSLSGGTDTGELFF TGCGCCAGCAGCTTATCAGGGGGCACGGACACCGGGGAGCTGTTTTTT
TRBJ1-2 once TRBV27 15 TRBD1 CASSFGLEGAGGYTF TGTGCCAGCAGTTTTGGTTTGGAGGGGGCAGGTGGCTACACCTTC
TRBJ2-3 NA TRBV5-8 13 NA CASSLAREDTQYF TGTGCCAGCAGCTTGGCTCGGGAAGATACGCAGTATTTT
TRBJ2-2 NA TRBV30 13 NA CAWSVQGSGELFF TGTGCCTGGAGTGTACAGGGATCCGGGGAGCTGTTTTTT
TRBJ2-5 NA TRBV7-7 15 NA CASSQREGYQETQYF TGTGCTAGCAGCCAAAGAGAGGGATACCAAGAGACCCAGTACTTC
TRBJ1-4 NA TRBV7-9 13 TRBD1 CAGARGGNEKLFF TGTGCCGGGGCGAGAGGGGGCAATGAAAAACTGTTTTTT